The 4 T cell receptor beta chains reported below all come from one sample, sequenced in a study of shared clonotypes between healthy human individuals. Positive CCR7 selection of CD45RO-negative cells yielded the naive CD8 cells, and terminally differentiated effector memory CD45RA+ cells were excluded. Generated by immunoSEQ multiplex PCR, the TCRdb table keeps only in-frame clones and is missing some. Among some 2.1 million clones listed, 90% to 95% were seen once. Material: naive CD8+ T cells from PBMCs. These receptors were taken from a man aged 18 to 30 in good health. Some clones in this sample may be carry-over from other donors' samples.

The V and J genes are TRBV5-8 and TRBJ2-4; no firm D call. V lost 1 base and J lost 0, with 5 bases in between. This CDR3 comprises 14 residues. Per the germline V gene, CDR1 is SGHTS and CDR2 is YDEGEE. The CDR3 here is CASSLSLAKNIQYF. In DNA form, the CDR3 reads TGTGCCAGCAGCTTGTCCCTAGCCAAAAACATTCAGTACTTC.

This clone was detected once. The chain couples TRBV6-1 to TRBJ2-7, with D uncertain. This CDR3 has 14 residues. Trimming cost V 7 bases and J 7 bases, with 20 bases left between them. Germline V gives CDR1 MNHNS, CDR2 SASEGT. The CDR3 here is CASIQGIAVGEQYF. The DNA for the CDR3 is TGTGCCAGCATCCAAGGTATCGCGGTGGGGGAGCAGTACTTC.

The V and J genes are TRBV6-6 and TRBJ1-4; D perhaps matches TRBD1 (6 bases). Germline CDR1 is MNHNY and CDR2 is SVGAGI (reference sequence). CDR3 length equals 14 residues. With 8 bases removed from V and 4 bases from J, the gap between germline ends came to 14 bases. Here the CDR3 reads CASVGGGDNEKLFF. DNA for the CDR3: TGTGCCAGCGTCGGAGGGGGGGATAATGAAAAACTGTTTTTT.

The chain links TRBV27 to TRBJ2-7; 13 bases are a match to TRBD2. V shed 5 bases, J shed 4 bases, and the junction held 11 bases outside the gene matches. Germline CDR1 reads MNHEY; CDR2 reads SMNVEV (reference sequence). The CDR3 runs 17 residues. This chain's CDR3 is CASSPSTTSGRPYEQYF. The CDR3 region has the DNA TGTGCCAGCAGTCCTTCCACGACTAGCGGGAGGCCATACGAGCAGTACTTC.